This T cell receptor beta chain appears in the sequencing data of a study of beta chain features in type 1 diabetes. Study details: All samples together contributed 90 million to 110 million sorted cells for examination. General observations from the study: The analysis here could not establish whether HLA type shapes TCRB rearrangement. A moderate, significant TCRB CDR3 shortening appeared in type 1 diabetes across four CD4+ subsets. A closer apparent resemblance between naive, central memory and Treg TCRB repertoires was seen in patients than in healthy donors.

Of the isolated RNA, all was reverse transcribed, and so the sequenced material was expressed TCRB transcripts. TCRdb's table, derived via immunoSEQ multiplex PCR, lists solely in-frame clones and lacks some. Of about 700,000 clones detected, 13% appear once; the ten largest clones hold roughly 0.022%. Based on CD45RO/CCR7/CD25/CD127/CD95/CD27, CD4+ regulatory, stem cell-like memory, naive and central memory cells were sorted. As for this clone: Its antigen remains unknown.

After removal of 11 bases from V and 5 bases from J, the junction contained 11 bases not matched to a gene. This CDR3 region has 13 residues. Germline V gene lookup returns CDR1 SGHVS and CDR2 FNYEAQ. The chain carries TRBV7-6 and TRBJ2-5, with 7 nucleotides matching TRBD2. Sequenced material: naive CD4+ T cells from blood. The clonotype comes from a man aged 18 to 29 with type 1 diabetes. The DNA of the CDR3 is TGTGCCTCGACTCGGGGGGTTCGGGAGACCCAGTACTTC. It is translated as CASTRGVRETQYF. Variable domain in full (rest from reference TRBV7-6 and TRBJ2-5): GAGVSQSPRYKVTKRGQDVALRCDPISGHVSLYWYRQALGQGPEFLTYFNYEAQQDKSGLPNDRFSAERPEGSISTLTIQRTEQRDSAMYRCASTRGVRETQYFGPGTRLLVL.